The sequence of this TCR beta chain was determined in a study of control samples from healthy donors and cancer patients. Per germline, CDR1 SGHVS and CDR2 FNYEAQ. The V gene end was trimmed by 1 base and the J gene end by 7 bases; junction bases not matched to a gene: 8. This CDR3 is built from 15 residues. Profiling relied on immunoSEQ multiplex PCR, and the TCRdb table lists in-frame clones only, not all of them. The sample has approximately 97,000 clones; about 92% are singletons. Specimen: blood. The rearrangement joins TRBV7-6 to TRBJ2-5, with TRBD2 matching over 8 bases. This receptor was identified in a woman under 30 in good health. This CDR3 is CASSLDPREGGTQYF. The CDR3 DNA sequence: TGTGCCAGCAGCTTAGACCCACGGGAGGGAGGGACCCAGTACTTC.